This T cell receptor (beta chain) was identified in a study of shared clonotypes between healthy human individuals. Study-level results: Shared across several donors were around 5% of the naive CD4 clonotypes.

The repertoire was sequenced with immunoSEQ multiplex PCR; TCRdb's copy has only in-frame clones and lacks some. The data show 850,000 to 1,200,000 clones, 75% seen once. The CDR3 loop spans 14 amino acids. The germline V gene has CDR1 MNHNY and CDR2 SVGAGI (reference sequence). V shed 6 bases and J shed 2 bases, with 11 bases lying between them. This clone has a single count. What it binds is not known. This sample includes further DNA sequences coding for the same CDR3. The sample was memory CD4+ T cells sorted from blood. Regarding subset: CD45RA-negative fraction. The rearrangement links TRBV6-6 to TRBJ1-5; TRBD1 might be the D (6 bases). The TCR sequence derives from a man in his late teens or twenties in good health. The CDR3 is CASSPQGGNQPQHF. CDR3 nucleotide sequence: TGTGCCAGCAGCCCACAGGGAGGCAATCAGCCCCAGCATTTT.